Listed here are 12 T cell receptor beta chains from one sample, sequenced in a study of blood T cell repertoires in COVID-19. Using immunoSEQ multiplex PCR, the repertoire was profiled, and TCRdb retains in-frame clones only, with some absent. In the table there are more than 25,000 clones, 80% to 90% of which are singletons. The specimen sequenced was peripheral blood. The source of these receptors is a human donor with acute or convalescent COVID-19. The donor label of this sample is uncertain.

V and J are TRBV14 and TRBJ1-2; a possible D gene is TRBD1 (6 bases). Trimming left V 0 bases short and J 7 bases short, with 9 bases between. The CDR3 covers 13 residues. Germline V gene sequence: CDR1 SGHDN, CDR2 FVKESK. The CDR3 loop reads CASSQDLQGGYTF. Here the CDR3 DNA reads TGTGCCAGCAGCCAAGATCTACAGGGTGGCTACACCTTC. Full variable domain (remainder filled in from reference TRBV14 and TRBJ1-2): EAGVTQFPSHSVIEKGQTVTLRCDPISGHDNLYWYRRVMGKEIKFLLHFVKESKQDESGMPNNRFLAERTGGTYSTLKVQPAELEDSGVYFCASSQDLQGGYTFGSGTRLTVV.

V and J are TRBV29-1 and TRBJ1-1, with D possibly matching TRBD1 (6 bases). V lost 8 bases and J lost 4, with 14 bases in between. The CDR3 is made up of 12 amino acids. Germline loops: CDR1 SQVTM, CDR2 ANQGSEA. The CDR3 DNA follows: TGCAGCCAGGAAACAGGGTTCACTGAAGCTTTCTTT. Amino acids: CSQETGFTEAFF.

CDR3 coding DNA: TGTGCCAGCAGTTTAGATGGGACAGGCTATGGCTACACCTTC. This sequence encodes CASSLDGTGYGYTF. This chain connects TRBV28 to TRBJ1-2, with 8 bases aligning to TRBD1. V shed 2 bases, J shed 4 bases, and the junction held 3 bases outside the gene matches. CDR3 size: 14 residues. CDR1 is MDHEN, CDR2 SYDVKM, per germline.

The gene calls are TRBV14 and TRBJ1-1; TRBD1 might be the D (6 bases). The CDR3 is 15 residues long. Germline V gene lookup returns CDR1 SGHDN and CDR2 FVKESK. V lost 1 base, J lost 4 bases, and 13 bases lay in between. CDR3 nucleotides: TGTGCCAGCAGCCAAGTTACAGGGTTGGGCACTGAAGCTTTCTTT. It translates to CASSQVTGLGTEAFF. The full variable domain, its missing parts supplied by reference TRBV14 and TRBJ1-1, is EAGVTQFPSHSVIEKGQTVTLRCDPISGHDNLYWYRRVMGKEIKFLLHFVKESKQDESGMPNNRFLAERTGGTYSTLKVQPAELEDSGVYFCASSQVTGLGTEAFFGQGTRLTVV.

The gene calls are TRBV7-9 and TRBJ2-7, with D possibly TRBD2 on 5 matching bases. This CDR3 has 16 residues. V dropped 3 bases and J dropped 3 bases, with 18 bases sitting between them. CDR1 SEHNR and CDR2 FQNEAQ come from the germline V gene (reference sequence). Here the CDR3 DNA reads TGTGCCAGCAGCTTTAATACGCGGGCATGGAACTACGAGCAGTACTTC. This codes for CASSFNTRAWNYEQYF.

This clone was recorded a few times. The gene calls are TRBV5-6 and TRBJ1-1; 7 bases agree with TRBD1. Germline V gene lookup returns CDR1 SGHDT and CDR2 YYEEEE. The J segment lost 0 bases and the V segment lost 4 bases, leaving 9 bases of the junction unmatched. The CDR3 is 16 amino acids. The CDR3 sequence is CASSDPRGQLNTEAFF. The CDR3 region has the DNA TGTGCCAGCAGCGACCCGAGGGGACAGCTGAACACTGAAGCTTTCTTT. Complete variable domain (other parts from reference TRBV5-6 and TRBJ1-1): DAGVTQSPTHLIKTRGQQVTLRCSPKSGHDTVSWYQQALGQGPQFIFQYYEEEERQRGNFPDRFSGHQFPNYSSELNVNALLLGDSALYLCASSDPRGQLNTEAFFGQGTRLTVV.

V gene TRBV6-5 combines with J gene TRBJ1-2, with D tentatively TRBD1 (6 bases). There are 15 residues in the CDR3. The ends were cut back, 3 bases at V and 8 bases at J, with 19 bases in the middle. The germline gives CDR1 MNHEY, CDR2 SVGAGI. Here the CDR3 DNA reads TGTGCCAGCAGTTATGGGACATTCCTGAGAAGGGGCTACACCTTC. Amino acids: CASSYGTFLRRGYTF.

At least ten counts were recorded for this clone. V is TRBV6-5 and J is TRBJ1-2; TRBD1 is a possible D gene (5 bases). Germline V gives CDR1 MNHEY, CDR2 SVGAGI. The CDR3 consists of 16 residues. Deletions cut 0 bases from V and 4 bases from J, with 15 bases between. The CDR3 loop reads CASSYSPSDSRYGYTF. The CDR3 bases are TGTGCCAGCAGTTACTCGCCCTCTGACAGTCGCTATGGCTACACCTTC.

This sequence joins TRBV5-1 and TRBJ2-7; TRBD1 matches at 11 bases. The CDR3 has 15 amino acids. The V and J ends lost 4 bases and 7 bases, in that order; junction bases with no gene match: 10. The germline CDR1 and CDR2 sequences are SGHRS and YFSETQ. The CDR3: CASSLSGQGADEQYF. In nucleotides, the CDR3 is TGCGCCAGCAGCCTCTCCGGACAGGGGGCGGATGAGCAGTACTTC. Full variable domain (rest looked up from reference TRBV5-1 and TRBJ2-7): KAGVTQTPRYLIKTRGQQVTLSCSPISGHRSVSWYQQTPGQGLQFLFEYFSETQRNKGNFPGRFSGRQFSNSRSEMNVSTLELGDSALYLCASSLSGQGADEQYFGPGTRLTVT.

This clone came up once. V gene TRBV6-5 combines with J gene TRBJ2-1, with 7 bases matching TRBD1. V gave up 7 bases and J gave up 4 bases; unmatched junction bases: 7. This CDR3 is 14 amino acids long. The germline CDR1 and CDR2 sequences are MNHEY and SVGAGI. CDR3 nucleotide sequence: TGTGCCAGCAAGTCGGGACAGCATTACAATGAGCAGTTCTTC. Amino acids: CASKSGQHYNEQFF.

This CDR3 reads CASSADEGTGELFF. The CDR3 DNA is TGTGCCAGCAGCGCCGACGAGGGAACCGGGGAGCTGTTTTTT. The chain combines TRBV11-3 with TRBJ2-2; TRBD2 is a possible D gene (5 bases). CDR1 and CDR2 from the germline V gene are SGHNT and YENEEA. Trimming cost V 5 bases and J 5 bases, with 12 bases left between them. The CDR3 is made up of 14 amino acids. The complete variable domain, with remaining parts taken from reference TRBV11-3 and TRBJ2-2, reads EAGVVQSPRYKIIEKKQPVAFWCNPISGHNTLYWYLQNLGQGPELLIRYENEEAVDDSQLPKDRFSAERLKGVDSTLKIQPAELGDSAVYLCASSADEGTGELFFGEGSRLTVL.

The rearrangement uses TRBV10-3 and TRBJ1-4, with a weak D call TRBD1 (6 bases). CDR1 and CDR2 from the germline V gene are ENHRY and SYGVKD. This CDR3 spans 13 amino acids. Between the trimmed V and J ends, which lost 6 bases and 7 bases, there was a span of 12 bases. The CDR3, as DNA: TGTGCCATCAGGCCAGGGGAGGGTGAAAAACTGTTTTTT. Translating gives CAIRPGEGEKLFF.